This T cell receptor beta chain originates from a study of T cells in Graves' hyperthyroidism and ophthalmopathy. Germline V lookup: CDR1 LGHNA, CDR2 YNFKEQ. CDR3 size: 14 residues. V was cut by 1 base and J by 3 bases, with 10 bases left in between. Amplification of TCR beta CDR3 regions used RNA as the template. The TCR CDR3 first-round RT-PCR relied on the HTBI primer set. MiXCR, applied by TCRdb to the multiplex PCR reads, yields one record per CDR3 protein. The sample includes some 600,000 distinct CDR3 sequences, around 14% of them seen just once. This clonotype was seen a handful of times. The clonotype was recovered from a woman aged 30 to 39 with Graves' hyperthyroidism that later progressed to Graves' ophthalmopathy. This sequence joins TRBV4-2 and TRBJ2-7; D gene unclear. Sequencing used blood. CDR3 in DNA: TGTGCCAGCAGCCAAGGCATCCACTTCTACGAGCAGTACTTC. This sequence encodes CASSQGIHFYEQYF.